Presented here are 8 T cell receptor beta chains from one specimen sequenced in a study of blood T cell repertoires in COVID-19. Libraries were prepared by immunoSEQ multiplex PCR; TCRdb keeps only in-frame clonotypes and omits some of them. The sample contains fewer than 150,000 clones, roughly 87% of which appear only once. The sample comprised peripheral blood. These receptors came from a human donor in a cohort sampled during active COVID-19.

The V and J genes are TRBV3-1 (or the pseudogene TRBV3-2) and TRBJ1-5; TRBD1 agrees at 7 bases. The germline V gene encodes CDR1 LGHDT and CDR2 YNNKEL (reference sequence). CDR3 length equals 16 residues. J gave up 6 bases and V 1 base, and 9 bases lay outside the gene matches. This CDR3 is CASSQVPTGLGQPQHF. Written as DNA, the CDR3 is TGTGCCAGCAGCCAAGTCCCGACAGGGCTAGGTCAGCCCCAGCATTTT.

The rearrangement links TRBV7-3 to TRBJ2-1; 8 bases align to TRBD1. V dropped 6 bases and J dropped 5; count of bases not matched to a gene: 9. CDR3 length equals 15 residues. CDR1 SGHTA and CDR2 FQGTGA come from the germline V gene. The CDR3 loop is CASRESGGHDNEQFF. CDR3 in DNA: TGTGCCAGCAGGGAATCAGGGGGCCACGACAATGAGCAGTTCTTC.

The chain recombines TRBV29-1 with TRBJ2-5; D ambiguous. The V and J ends lost 6 bases and 2 bases respectively, with 16 bases between them. The CDR3 contains 14 residues. Germline CDR1 reads SQVTM; CDR2 reads ANQGSEA. The CDR3 nucleotides read TGCAGCGTCCTCTTCACAAAGTCACAAGAGACCCAGTACTTC. It codes for CSVLFTKSQETQYF. The complete variable domain, with remaining parts taken from reference TRBV29-1 and TRBJ2-5, reads SAVISQKPSRDICQRGTSLTIQCQVDSQVTMMFWYRQQPGQSLTLIATANQGSEATYESGFVIDKFPISRPNLTFSTLTVSNMSPEDSSIYLCSVLFTKSQETQYFGPGTRLLVL.

This chain connects TRBV30 to TRBJ1-5; maybe TRBD1 (5 bases). The V gene's germline CDR1 is GTSNPN and CDR2 SVGIG (reference sequence). The CDR3 spans 13 residues. V dropped 0 bases and J dropped 4 bases, with 7 bases sitting between them. The CDR3 loop reads CAWSVGGNQPQHF. Written as DNA, the CDR3 is TGTGCCTGGAGTGTCGGGGGGAATCAGCCCCAGCATTTT.

This clone has only a few counts. The rearrangement joins TRBV7-8 to TRBJ2-3; TRBD2 aligns across 7 bases. V shed 4 bases, J shed 4 bases, and the junction held 20 bases outside the gene matches. Germline V gene lookup returns CDR1 SGHVS and CDR2 FQNEAQ. The CDR3 consists of 19 residues. CDR3 nucleotide sequence: TGTGCCAGCAGCTCCCGTCCCATCTCCGGGACTAAGCCCCCAGATACGCAGTATTTT. It specifies CASSSRPISGTKPPDTQYF.

J is TRBJ1-5 and V is TRBV30; TRBD1 matches at 9 bases. V shed 3 bases and J 6 bases; nucleotides not matched to a gene: 6. The germline gives CDR1 GTSNPN, CDR2 SVGIG (reference sequence). There are 14 residues in the CDR3. CDR3 region: CAWRKGQGGQPQHF. DNA for the CDR3: TGTGCCTGGAGGAAGGGACAGGGCGGTCAGCCCCAGCATTTT.

The CDR3 protein is CASSLSGTNLYEQYF. The CDR3 DNA sequence: TGTGCCAGCAGCTTAAGCGGGACTAACCTCTACGAGCAGTACTTC. The V call is TRBV11-2, the J call TRBJ2-7, with TRBD2 matching 7 bases. The CDR3 spans 15 residues. The V gene end was trimmed by 2 bases and the J gene end by 3 bases; junction bases not matched to a gene: 7. The germline V gene has CDR1 SGHAT and CDR2 FQNNGV. Variable domain in full (rest from reference TRBV11-2 and TRBJ2-7): EAGVAQSPRYKIIEKRQSVAFWCNPISGHATLYWYQQILGQGPKLLIQFQNNGVVDDSQLPKDRFSAERLKGVDSTLKIQPAKLEDSAVYLCASSLSGTNLYEQYFGPGTRLTVT.

V gene TRBV7-8 combines with J gene TRBJ1-6, with a weak D call TRBD1 (6 bases). V was clipped by 1 base and J by 9 bases, with 16 bases between them. Germline assignment: CDR1 SGHVS and CDR2 FQNEAQ. This CDR3 region has 16 residues. CDR3 loop: CASSLVLLGAGSPLHF. The CDR3 DNA follows: TGTGCCAGCAGCTTAGTGCTCTTGGGGGCCGGTTCACCCCTCCACTTT.